These 23 T cell receptor beta chains share one sample of origin, sequenced in a study of T cell changes during pregnancy in multiple sclerosis. Assay: immunoSEQ multiplex PCR; the TCRdb copy retains only in-frame clones and omits some. There are tens of thousands of clones in the sample; approximately 91% occur only once, and 0.5% lies in the top ten. The source was CD4+ T cells from peripheral blood mononuclear cells, collected in the third trimester of pregnancy. Receptors were obtained from a female donor with multiple sclerosis, enrolled in a pregnancy study.

Only a few counts were recorded for this clone. This chain joins TRBV14 and TRBJ1-2, with 7 bases fitting TRBD1. The CDR3 has 15 amino acids. V trimming: 4 bases; J trimming: 1 base; junction bases outside the gene matches: 6. The V gene's germline CDR1 is SGHDN and CDR2 FVKESK. The CDR3 spells CASSPGQLINYGYTF. As DNA, the CDR3 is TGTGCCAGCAGCCCGGGACAGCTCATTAACTATGGCTACACCTTC.

This clone appeared a single time. The chain couples TRBV7-2 to TRBJ2-1; 10 bases are a match to TRBD1. Germline CDR1 reads SGHTA; CDR2 reads FQGNSA. Trimming took 3 bases from V and 8 from J; bases not matched to a gene: 4. The CDR3 is 14 amino acids. CDR3 DNA: TGTGCCAGCAGCTTGGACAGGGGGGGCTATGAGCAGTTCTTC. Protein sequence: CASSLDRGGYEQFF. The variable domain in full, completed from reference TRBV7-2 and TRBJ2-1, reads GAGVSQSPSNKVTEKGKDVELRCDPISGHTALYWYRQSLGQGLEFLIYFQGNSAPDKSGLPSDRFSAERTGGSVSTLTIQRTQQEDSAVYLCASSLDRGGYEQFFGPGTRLTVL.

V gene TRBV4-2 combines with J gene TRBJ2-2; 14 bases are shared with TRBD2. The CDR3 extends over 17 amino acids. Germline CDR1 and CDR2: LGHNA and YNFKEQ. Trimming removed 6 bases from V and 2 bases from J; junction bases left unmatched: 5. Written as DNA, the CDR3 is TGTGCCAGCAGTGTGACTAGCGGGGGGGCAAACACCGGGGAGCTGTTTTTT. Protein product: CASSVTSGGANTGELFF.

The rearrangement joins TRBV21-1 to TRBJ2-7; TRBD2 reflects the table's D call only, with no check against the DNA. TRBV21-1 is a documented pseudogene. CDR3 size: 18 residues. CDR3 nucleotide sequence: TGTGCCAGCAGCAAAGCTAGACCCCTAGGGGAGGTTGGTTACGAGCAGTACTTC. Protein product: CASSKARPLGEVGYEQYF.

The V call is TRBV6-4, the J call TRBJ2-3; D not resolved. V gave up 5 bases and J gave up 6 bases, with 12 bases separating them. This CDR3 has 13 residues. In germline, CDR1 is MRHNA, CDR2 SNTAGT. CDR3 sequence (DNA): TGTGCCAGCAGTCCCCAATCCGGGGATACGCAGTATTTT. This gives the protein CASSPQSGDTQYF.

This clone was picked up one time. The V call is TRBV6-5, the J call TRBJ1-6; unclear D gene. Trimming cost V 6 bases and J 3 bases, with 12 bases left between them. The germline V gene encodes CDR1 MNHEY and CDR2 SVGAGI. This CDR3 has 15 amino acids. This CDR3 is CASRLTGHYNSPLHF. CDR3 DNA sequence: TGTGCCAGCAGATTGACGGGTCACTATAATTCACCCCTCCACTTT.

The chain links TRBV6-6 to TRBJ1-2; D gene ambiguous. The germline V gene encodes CDR1 MNHNY and CDR2 SVGAGI (reference sequence). The CDR3 contains 13 residues. V was shortened by 7 bases and J by 4 bases, with 13 bases between the two germline ends. In DNA form, the CDR3 reads TGTGCCAGCACCGCCGACACCACCTATGGCTACACCTTC. Amino acids: CASTADTTYGYTF.

The gene calls are TRBV2 and TRBJ2-2; 10 bases map to TRBD2. V shed 7 bases and J 7 bases; nucleotides not matched to a gene: 3. Germline CDR1 is SNHLY and CDR2 is FYNNEI. CDR3 length equals 13 residues. This CDR3 is CASNSGGYGELFF. CDR3 in DNA: TGTGCCAGCAATAGCGGGGGGTACGGGGAGCTGTTTTTT.

CDR3: CASSPPNQPQHF. The CDR3, as DNA: TGTGCCAGCTCACCCCCGAATCAGCCCCAGCATTTT. The V call is TRBV18, the J call TRBJ1-5; D uncertain. CDR1 is KGHSH and CDR2 is LQKENI in the germline V gene. V was cut by 3 bases and J by 4 bases, with 4 bases left in between. The CDR3 spans 12 residues.

This clone appeared a single time. CDR3 amino acids: CASSMGGGWSNQPQHF. CDR3 nucleotide sequence: TGTGCCAGTAGTATGGGGGGGGGATGGAGCAATCAGCCCCAGCATTTT. This rearrangement joins TRBV19 to TRBJ1-5, with a possible D match to TRBD1 (5 bases). From germline, CDR1 is LNHDA and CDR2 SQIVND (reference sequence). This CDR3 region has 16 residues. The V and J ends lost 3 bases and 1 base respectively, with 13 bases between them.

The V gene is TRBV7-2, the J gene TRBJ2-1; 10 nucleotides agree with TRBD2. This CDR3 contains 15 residues. With V trimmed by 5 bases and J by 9 bases, 10 bases remained unmatched. Germline loops: CDR1 SGHTA, CDR2 FQGNSA. CDR3 amino acids: CASSSSTSGEVEQFF. The DNA of the CDR3 is TGTGCCAGCAGCAGCAGCACTAGCGGGGAAGTTGAGCAGTTCTTC.

The V gene is TRBV19, the J gene TRBJ1-5, with D perhaps TRBD1 (6 bases). The CDR3 totals 14 residues. Per germline, CDR1 LNHDA and CDR2 SQIVND (reference sequence). The ends were cut back, 7 bases at V and 16 bases at J, with 26 bases in the middle. The CDR3: CASNEGGRPHALHF. The CDR3 bases are TGTGCCAGTAATGAAGGGGGAAGGCCACACGCCCTACATTTT.

V gene TRBV7-8 combines with J gene TRBJ2-1; D perhaps matches TRBD2 (6 bases). Germline-derived CDR1 and CDR2 are SGHVS and FQNEAQ. The V and J ends lost 2 bases and 7 bases respectively, with 12 bases between them. The CDR3 contains 14 residues. CDR3 nucleotide sequence: TGTGCCAGCAGCTTATGGACTCGGGAGAATGAGCAGTTCTTC. Translation gives CASSLWTRENEQFF.

J is TRBJ2-1 and V is TRBV10-3; 12 bases fit TRBD2. Germline CDR1 reads ENHRY; CDR2 reads SYGVKD. With 2 bases clipped from V and 5 bases from J, the junction kept 13 bases outside the gene matches. CDR3 length: 19 amino acids. The CDR3 DNA reads TGTGCCATCAGTGAGCCACCCGGACTAGCGGGGCAAATTAACAATGAGCAGTTCTTC. This codes for CAISEPPGLAGQINNEQFF.

This chain connects TRBV2 to TRBJ2-5; D is perhaps TRBD1 (6 bases). The CDR3 consists of 16 residues. The V end lost 2 bases, the J end lost 5 bases, and 18 bases lay between the germline ends. The V gene's germline CDR1 is SNHLY and CDR2 FYNNEI. CDR3 DNA: TGTGCCAGCAGTGAACTCCGGACAGCAAGGGGGGAGACCCAGTACTTC. Translation: CASSELRTARGETQYF.

This clone was counted a single time. The chain combines TRBV9 with TRBJ2-7; possibly TRBD1 for D (6 bases). Trimming removed 0 bases from V and 2 bases from J, with 9 bases in between. Germline CDR1 reads SGDLS; CDR2 reads YYNGEE. CDR3 length: 14 amino acids. Written as DNA, the CDR3 is TGTGCCAGCAGCGTAGGTGGGGGCCCCTACGAGCAGTACTTC. Translated: CASSVGGGPYEQYF.

The genes are TRBV5-6 and TRBJ2-1, with D perhaps matching TRBD1 (5 bases). Trimming stripped 3 bases from V and 7 bases from J, with 17 bases between. Germline V gene sequence: CDR1 SGHDT, CDR2 YYEEEE. The CDR3 length is 15 residues. This chain's CDR3 is CASSWKGYDLNEQFF. CDR3 DNA: TGTGCCAGCAGCTGGAAGGGGTACGACTTAAATGAGCAGTTCTTC.

The genes are TRBV4-1 and TRBJ2-7, with D possibly TRBD2 on 6 matching bases. The CDR3 covers 17 residues. The V gene lost 1 base and the J gene lost 2 bases, with 18 bases spanning the gap. Germline CDR1 MGHRA, CDR2 YSYEKL. The DNA for the CDR3 is TGCGCCAGCAGCCAAGCCCCCGCGGGGCCGGTAACCTACGAGCAGTACTTC. As protein: CASSQAPAGPVTYEQYF.

The chain uses TRBV19 and TRBJ2-3, with D perhaps matching TRBD1 (5 bases). The germline V and J ends were trimmed by 6 bases and 1 base, with 8 bases remaining between them. The CDR3 loop spans 13 amino acids. Looked up from germline, CDR1 is LNHDA and CDR2 is SQIVND (reference sequence). The CDR3 coding sequence is TGTGCCAGTAGCTTACAGGGCACAGATACGCAGTATTTT. Translated: CASSLQGTDTQYF.

Points on this clone: The junction differs from germline at one of its ends, possibly a read error. V gene TRBV25-1 combines with J gene TRBJ2-1; TRBD2 is a possible D gene (6 bases). Per the germline V gene, CDR1 is MGHDK and CDR2 is SYGVNS. The CDR3 sequence is 13 residues long. The CDR3 spells CASSGDSNNEQFF. CDR3 coding DNA: TGTGCCAGCAGTGGGGACTCCAACAATGAGCAGTTCTTC.

The J gene is TRBJ1-4, the V gene TRBV6-5; D is unclear. The germline V and J ends were trimmed by 4 bases and 6 bases, with 9 bases remaining between them. The CDR3 covers 13 residues. Germline V gene sequence: CDR1 MNHEY, CDR2 SVGAGI. In nucleotides, the CDR3 is TGTGCCAGCAGTTCCCAGAGGGATGAAAAACTGTTTTTT. Translation: CASSSQRDEKLFF.

In this sample, this clone turned up once. The chain couples TRBV19 to TRBJ2-7; 7 bases are shared with TRBD1. Trimming removed 5 bases from V and 0 bases from J; junction bases left unmatched: 4. CDR1 and CDR2 from the germline V gene are LNHDA and SQIVND (reference sequence). The CDR3 contains 14 residues. CDR3 protein: CASSPRDSSYEQYF. As DNA, the CDR3 is TGTGCCAGTAGTCCGAGGGACAGCTCCTACGAGCAGTACTTC.

This rearrangement joins TRBV5-1 to TRBJ1-2; 7 nucleotides line up with TRBD1. Germline V gene lookup returns CDR1 SGHRS and CDR2 YFSETQ. The CDR3 sequence is 14 residues long. After removal of 0 bases from V and 6 bases from J, the junction contained 5 bases not matched to a gene. The CDR3 sequence is CASSLGQGVDGYTF. The CDR3 coding sequence is TGCGCCAGCAGCTTGGGACAGGGAGTCGATGGCTACACCTTC. The variable domain in full, with the rest retrieved from reference TRBV5-1 and TRBJ1-2, is KAGVTQTPRYLIKTRGQQVTLSCSPISGHRSVSWYQQTPGQGLQFLFEYFSETQRNKGNFPGRFSGRQFSNSRSEMNVSTLELGDSALYLCASSLGQGVDGYTFGSGTRLTVV.